This T cell receptor (beta chain) was recovered during a study of cytomegalovirus exposure and HLA in healthy donors. In the study overall: Later, an analysis reported that the 110 or so validation repertoires had used the same platform as the approximately 600 first-cohort repertoires.

As to this clone: As yet, its antigen is unknown.

Repertoires were generated with immunoSEQ multiplex PCR, while TCRdb's copy carries only in-frame clones and drops some. Among 100,000 to 150,000 clones listed, 89% were seen once. Germline CDR1 and CDR2: SGHRS and YFSETQ. With V trimmed by 2 bases and J by 3 bases, 6 bases remained unmatched. The CDR3 totals 15 residues. Study-wide findings and caveats: Rarity characterized most TCR sequences, yet some public TCRs appeared in many donors. Cytomegalovirus-associated status was assigned to about 150 TCR beta chains. Reports indicated that the classifier achieved high specificity and sensitivity in diagnosing cytomegalovirus status.

The TCR originated in a young woman in good health and CMV-seronegative. The sequencing sample was made of PBMCs. The chain couples TRBV5-1 to TRBJ2-3, with 7 positions matching TRBD2. CDR3 in amino acids: CASSLAGIGTDTQYF. DNA of the CDR3: TGCGCCAGCAGCTTAGCGGGAATAGGTACAGATACGCAGTATTTT. Drawing the rest from reference TRBV5-1 and TRBJ2-3, the complete variable domain is KAGVTQTPRYLIKTRGQQVTLSCSPISGHRSVSWYQQTPGQGLQFLFEYFSETQRNKGNFPGRFSGRQFSNSRSEMNVSTLELGDSALYLCASSLAGIGTDTQYFGPGTRLTVL.